This entry is about one T cell receptor (beta chain). Antigen unknown. TCRdb's table, derived via immunoSEQ multiplex PCR, lists solely in-frame clones and lacks some. The table lists about 120,000 clones, approximately 93% of them singletons. The data were obtained in a study of graft-versus-host responses after intestinal transplantation. At the level of the study: Each transplant was multivisceral, liver-intestinal, or isolated intestinal. Study-wide points: Early post-transplant falls in HvG clones accompanied the peak levels of circulating GvH clones. Allografts from individuals with graft-donor T cell macrochimerism displayed high graft-versus-host to host-versus-graft clonal ratios. Detection of GvH clones occurred in recipient marrow, and some had their first appearance in ileum or blood.

This receptor was taken from a human donor who was the organ donor for an intestinal transplant. The sample here was unstimulated CD8+ T cells sorted from spleen or lymph node cells, taken before transplant.

The CDR3 loop reads CASSLWENTEAFF. The DNA of the CDR3 is TGTGCCAGCAGTTTATGGGAGAACACTGAAGCTTTCTTT. The V gene is TRBV27, the J gene TRBJ1-1; D is uncertain. The germline gives CDR1 MNHEY, CDR2 SMNVEV (reference sequence). Trimming cost V 1 base and J 1 base, with 4 bases left between them. This CDR3 contains 13 residues.